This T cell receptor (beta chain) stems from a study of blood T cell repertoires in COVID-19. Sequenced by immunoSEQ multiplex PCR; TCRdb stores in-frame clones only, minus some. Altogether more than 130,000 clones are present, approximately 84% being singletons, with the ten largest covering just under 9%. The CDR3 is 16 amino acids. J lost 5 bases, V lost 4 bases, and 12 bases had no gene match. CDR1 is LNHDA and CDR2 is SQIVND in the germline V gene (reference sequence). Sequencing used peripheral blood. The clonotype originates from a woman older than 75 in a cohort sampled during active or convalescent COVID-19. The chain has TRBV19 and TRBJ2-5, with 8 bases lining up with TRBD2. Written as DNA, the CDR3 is TGTGCCAGTAGTACCAAGTTTCGGGGGGGGCGTGAGACCCAGTACTTC. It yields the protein CASSTKFRGGRETQYF.